A few counts support the clone carrying this T cell receptor beta chain. TCR cDNA received a 3' ligated oligonucleotide that carried a UMI. Unsorted total RNA, roughly 1 to 1000 ng, was DNase treated before reverse transcription. This entry is derived from a study of naive and memory T cell subsets. Four PCR rounds used nested alpha and beta constant region primers plus the SP2 primer. Via MiXCR, TCRdb re-called the 5' RACE reads, giving one row per CDR3 protein. The top ten clones hold about 19% of a sample with about 60,000 distinct CDR3 sequences, around 8% of them seen once. V gave up 8 bases and J gave up 2 bases, with 7 bases separating them. The germline CDR1 and CDR2 sequences are LNHDA and SQIVND (reference sequence). The CDR3 runs 11 residues.

The TCR was taken from a female donor in good health. The gene calls are TRBV19 and TRBJ2-7; D not resolved. The CDR3 DNA is TGTGCCAGTCGAGGTGCCTACGAGCAGTACTTC. This codes for CASRGAYEQYF.